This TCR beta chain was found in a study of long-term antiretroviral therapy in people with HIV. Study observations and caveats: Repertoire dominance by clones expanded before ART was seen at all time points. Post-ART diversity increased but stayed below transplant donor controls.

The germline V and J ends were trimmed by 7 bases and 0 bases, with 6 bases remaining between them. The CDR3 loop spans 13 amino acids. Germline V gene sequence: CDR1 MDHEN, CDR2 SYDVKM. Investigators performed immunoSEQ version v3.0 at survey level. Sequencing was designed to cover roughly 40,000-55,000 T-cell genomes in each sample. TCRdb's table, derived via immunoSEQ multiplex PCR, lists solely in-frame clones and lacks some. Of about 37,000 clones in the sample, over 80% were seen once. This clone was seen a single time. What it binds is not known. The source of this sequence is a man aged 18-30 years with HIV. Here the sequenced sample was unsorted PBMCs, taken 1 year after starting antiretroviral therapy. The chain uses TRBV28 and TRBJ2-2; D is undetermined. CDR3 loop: CASTSSNTGELFF. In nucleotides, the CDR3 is TGTGCCAGCACCAGTTCGAACACCGGGGAGCTGTTTTTT.